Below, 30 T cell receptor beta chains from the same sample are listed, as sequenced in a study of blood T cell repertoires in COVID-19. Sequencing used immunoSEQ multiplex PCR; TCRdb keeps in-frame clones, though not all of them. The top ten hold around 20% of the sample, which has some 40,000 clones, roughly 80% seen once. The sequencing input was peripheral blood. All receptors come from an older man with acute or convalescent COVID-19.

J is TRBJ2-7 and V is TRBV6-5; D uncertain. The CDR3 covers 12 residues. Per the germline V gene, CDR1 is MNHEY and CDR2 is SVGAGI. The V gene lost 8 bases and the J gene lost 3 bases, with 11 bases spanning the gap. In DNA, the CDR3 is TGTGCCAGCTTGGGCCGGTTCTACGAGCAGTACTTC. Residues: CASLGRFYEQYF.

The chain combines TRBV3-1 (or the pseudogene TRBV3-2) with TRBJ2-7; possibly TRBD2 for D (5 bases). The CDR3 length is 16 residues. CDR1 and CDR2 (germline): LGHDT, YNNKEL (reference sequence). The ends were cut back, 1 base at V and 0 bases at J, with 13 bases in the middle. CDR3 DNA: TGTGCCAGCAGCCAAGTAGTGACGGGAAGCTCCTACGAGCAGTACTTC. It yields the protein CASSQVVTGSSYEQYF.

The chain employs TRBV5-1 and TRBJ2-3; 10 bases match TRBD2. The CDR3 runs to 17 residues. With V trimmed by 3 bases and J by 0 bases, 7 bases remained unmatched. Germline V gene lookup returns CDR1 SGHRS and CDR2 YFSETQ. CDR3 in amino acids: CASSSSGGAVSTDTQYF. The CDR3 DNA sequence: TGCGCCAGCAGCTCCAGCGGGGGGGCCGTTAGCACAGATACGCAGTATTTT.

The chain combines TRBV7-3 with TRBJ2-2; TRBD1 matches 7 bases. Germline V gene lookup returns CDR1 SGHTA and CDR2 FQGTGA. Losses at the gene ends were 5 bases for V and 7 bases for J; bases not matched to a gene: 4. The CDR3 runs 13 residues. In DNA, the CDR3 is TGTGCCAGCAGCACCACAGGGGACGGGGAGCTGTTTTTT. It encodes CASSTTGDGELFF.

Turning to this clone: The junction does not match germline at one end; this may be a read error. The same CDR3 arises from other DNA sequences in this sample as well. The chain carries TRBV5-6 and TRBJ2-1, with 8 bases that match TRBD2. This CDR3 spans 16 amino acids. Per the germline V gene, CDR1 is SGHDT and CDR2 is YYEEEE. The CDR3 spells CASSLEGRGAYNEQFF. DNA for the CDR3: TGTGCCAGCAGCTTGGAGGGGCGGGGGGCTTACAATGAGCAATTCTTC.

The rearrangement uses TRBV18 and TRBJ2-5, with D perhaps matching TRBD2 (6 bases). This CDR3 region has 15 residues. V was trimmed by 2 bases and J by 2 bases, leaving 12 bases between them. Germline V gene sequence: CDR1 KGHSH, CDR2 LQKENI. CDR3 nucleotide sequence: TGTGCCAGCTCACCAGGGGTCGGGGGACAAGAGACCCAGTACTTC. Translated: CASSPGVGGQETQYF.

The CDR3 DNA sequence: TGTGCCAGCAGTCCAACGGGACAGGGAAGGCTTAACTATGGCTACACCTTC. This codes for CASSPTGQGRLNYGYTF. The chain has TRBV6-6 and TRBJ1-2; the match to TRBD1 covers 9 bases. The germline V gene encodes CDR1 MNHNY and CDR2 SVGAGI (reference sequence). V trimming: 5 bases; J trimming: 1 base; junction bases outside the gene matches: 11. CDR3 length equals 17 residues.

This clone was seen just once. The CDR3 sequence is CASSTPLESQHF. The CDR3 nucleotides are TGTGCCAGTAGTACCCCTTTAGAATCCCAGCATTTT. The rearrangement links TRBV19 to TRBJ1-5, with D hard to call. This CDR3 spans 12 amino acids. CDR1 and CDR2 (germline): LNHDA, SQIVND (reference sequence). Trimming cost V 4 bases and J 11 bases, with 12 bases left between them.

This CDR3 reads CSVRQGGVYGYTF. Written as DNA, the CDR3 is TGCAGCGTAAGACAGGGGGGGGTCTATGGCTACACCTTC. The chain employs TRBV29-1 and TRBJ1-2, with TRBD1 matching 9 bases. The V segment lost 6 bases and the J segment 4 bases; nucleotides outside the gene matches: 6. Germline V CDR1 and CDR2: SQVTM, ANQGSEA. This CDR3 is 13 amino acids long. The full variable domain, with the rest looked up from reference TRBV29-1 and TRBJ1-2, is SAVISQKPSRDICQRGTSLTIQCQVDSQVTMMFWYRQQPGQSLTLIATANQGSEATYESGFVIDKFPISRPNLTFSTLTVSNMSPEDSSIYLCSVRQGGVYGYTFGSGTRLTVV.

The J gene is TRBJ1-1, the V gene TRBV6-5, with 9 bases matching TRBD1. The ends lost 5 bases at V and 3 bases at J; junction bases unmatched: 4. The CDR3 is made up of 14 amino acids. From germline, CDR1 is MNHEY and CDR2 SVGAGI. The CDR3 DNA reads TGTGCCAGCAGTCAGGACAGGGGAGACACTGAAGCTTTCTTT. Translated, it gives CASSQDRGDTEAFF.

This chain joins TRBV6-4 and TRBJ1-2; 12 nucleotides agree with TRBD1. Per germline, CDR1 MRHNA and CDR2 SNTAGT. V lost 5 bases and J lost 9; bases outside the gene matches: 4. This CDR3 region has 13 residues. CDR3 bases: TGTGCCAGCAGTCCGGGACAGGGGGCCCGCTACACCTTC. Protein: CASSPGQGARYTF.

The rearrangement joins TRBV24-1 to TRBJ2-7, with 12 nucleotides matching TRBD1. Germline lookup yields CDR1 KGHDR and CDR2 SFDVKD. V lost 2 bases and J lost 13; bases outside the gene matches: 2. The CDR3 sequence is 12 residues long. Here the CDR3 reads CATSDWDRGLYF. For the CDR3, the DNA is TGTGCCACCAGTGATTGGGACAGGGGGCTCTACTTC.

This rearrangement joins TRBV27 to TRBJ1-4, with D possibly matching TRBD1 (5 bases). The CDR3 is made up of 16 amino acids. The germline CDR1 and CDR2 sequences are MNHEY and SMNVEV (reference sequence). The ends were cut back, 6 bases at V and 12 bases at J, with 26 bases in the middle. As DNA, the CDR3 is TGTGCCAGCAGACAGACTTCCCTTCTTCCCGGAGGGGAACTGTTTTTT. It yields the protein CASRQTSLLPGGELFF. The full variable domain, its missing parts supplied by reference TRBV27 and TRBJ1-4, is EAQVTQNPRYLITVTGKKLTVTCSQNMNHEYMSWYRQDPGLGLRQIYYSMNVEVTDKGDVPEGYKVSRKEKRNFPLILESPSPNQTSLYFCASRQTSLLPGGELFFGSGTQLSVL.

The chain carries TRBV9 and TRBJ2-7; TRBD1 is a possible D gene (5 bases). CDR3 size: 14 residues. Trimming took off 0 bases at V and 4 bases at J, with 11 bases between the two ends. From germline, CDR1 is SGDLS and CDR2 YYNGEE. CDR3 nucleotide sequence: TGTGCCAGCAGCGTAGCCCCAGGGCAGTACGAGCAGTACTTC. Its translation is CASSVAPGQYEQYF.

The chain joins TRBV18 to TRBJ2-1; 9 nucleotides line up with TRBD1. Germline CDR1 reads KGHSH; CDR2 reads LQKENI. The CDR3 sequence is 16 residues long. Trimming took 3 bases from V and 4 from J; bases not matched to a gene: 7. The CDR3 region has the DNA TGTGCCAGCTCACCTGTAGGGACAGGGTGGTACAATGAGCAGTTCTTC. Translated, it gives CASSPVGTGWYNEQFF.

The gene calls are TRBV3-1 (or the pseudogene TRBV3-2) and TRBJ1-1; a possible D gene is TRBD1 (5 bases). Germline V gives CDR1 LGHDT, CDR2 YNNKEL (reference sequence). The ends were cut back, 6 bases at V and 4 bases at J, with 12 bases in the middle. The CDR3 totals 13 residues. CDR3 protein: CASRETGGTEAFF. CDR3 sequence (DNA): TGTGCCAGCAGGGAAACCGGGGGCACTGAAGCTTTCTTT.

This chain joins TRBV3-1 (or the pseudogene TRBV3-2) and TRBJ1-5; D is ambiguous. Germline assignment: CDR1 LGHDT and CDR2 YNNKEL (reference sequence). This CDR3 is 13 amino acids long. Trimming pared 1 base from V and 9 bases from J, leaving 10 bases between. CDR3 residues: CASSQGPIGPQHF. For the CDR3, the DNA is TGTGCCAGCAGCCAAGGCCCTATTGGGCCCCAGCATTTT.

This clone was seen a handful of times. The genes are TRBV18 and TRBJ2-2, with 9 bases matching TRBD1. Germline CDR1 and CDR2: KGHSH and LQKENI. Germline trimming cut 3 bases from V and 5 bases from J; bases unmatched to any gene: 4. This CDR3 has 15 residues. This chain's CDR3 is CASSPMTGGTGELFF. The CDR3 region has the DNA TGTGCCAGCTCACCGATGACAGGGGGTACCGGGGAGCTGTTTTTT.

The CDR3 DNA sequence: TGTGCCAGCTCACAGGAGCAAAATTCACCCCTCCACTTT. Protein sequence: CASSQEQNSPLHF. The gene calls are TRBV18 and TRBJ1-6; D unclear. The length of the CDR3 is 13 residues. Deletions cut 4 bases from V and 7 bases from J, with 8 bases between. CDR1 is KGHSH, CDR2 LQKENI, per germline.

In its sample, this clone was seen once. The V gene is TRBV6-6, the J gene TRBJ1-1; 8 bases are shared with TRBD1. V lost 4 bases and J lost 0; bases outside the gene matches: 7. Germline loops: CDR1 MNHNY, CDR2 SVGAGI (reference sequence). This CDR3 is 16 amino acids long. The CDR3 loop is CASSSGQGRVNTEAFF. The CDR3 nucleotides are TGTGCCAGCAGTTCCGGACAGGGCAGAGTGAACACTGAAGCTTTCTTT.

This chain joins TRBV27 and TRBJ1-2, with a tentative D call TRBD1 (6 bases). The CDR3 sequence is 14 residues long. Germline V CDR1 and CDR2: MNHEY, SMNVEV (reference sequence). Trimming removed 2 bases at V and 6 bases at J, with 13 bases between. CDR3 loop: CASSLVGGRDGYTF. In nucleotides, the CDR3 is TGTGCCAGCAGTTTAGTCGGGGGGCGCGATGGCTACACCTTC.

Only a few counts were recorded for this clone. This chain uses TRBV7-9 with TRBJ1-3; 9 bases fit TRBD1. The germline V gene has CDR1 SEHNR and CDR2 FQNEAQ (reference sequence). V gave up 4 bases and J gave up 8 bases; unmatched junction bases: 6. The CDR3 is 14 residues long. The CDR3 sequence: CASSSGQGWDTIYF. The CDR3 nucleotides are TGTGCCAGCAGCTCGGGACAGGGTTGGGACACCATATATTTT.

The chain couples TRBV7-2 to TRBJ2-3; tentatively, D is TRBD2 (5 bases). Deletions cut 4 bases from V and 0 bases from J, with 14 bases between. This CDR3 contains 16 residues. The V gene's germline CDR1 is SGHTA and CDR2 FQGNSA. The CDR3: CASSSMGTGSTDTQYF. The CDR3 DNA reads TGTGCCAGCAGCTCTATGGGAACGGGGAGCACAGATACGCAGTATTTT. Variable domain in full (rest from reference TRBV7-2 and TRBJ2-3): GAGVSQSPSNKVTEKGKDVELRCDPISGHTALYWYRQSLGQGLEFLIYFQGNSAPDKSGLPSDRFSAERTGGSVSTLTIQRTQQEDSAVYLCASSSMGTGSTDTQYFGPGTRLTVL.

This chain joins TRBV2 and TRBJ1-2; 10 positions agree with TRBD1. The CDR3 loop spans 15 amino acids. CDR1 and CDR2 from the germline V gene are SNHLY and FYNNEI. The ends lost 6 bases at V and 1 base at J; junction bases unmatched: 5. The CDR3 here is CASSPGTGVNYGYTF. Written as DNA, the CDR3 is TGTGCCAGCAGCCCCGGGACAGGGGTTAACTATGGCTACACCTTC.

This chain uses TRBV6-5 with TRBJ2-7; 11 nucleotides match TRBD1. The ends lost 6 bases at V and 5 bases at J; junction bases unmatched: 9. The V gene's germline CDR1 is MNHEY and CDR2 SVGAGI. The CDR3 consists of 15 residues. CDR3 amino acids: CASSPRTGGMNEQYF. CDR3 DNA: TGTGCCAGCAGCCCCCGGACAGGGGGCATGAACGAGCAGTACTTC.

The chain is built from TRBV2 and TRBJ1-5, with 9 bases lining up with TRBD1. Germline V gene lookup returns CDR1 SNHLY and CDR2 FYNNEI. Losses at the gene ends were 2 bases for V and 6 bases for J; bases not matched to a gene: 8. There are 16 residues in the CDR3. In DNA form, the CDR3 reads TGTGCCAGCAGTGAACTTACAGGGGGCGGCGGTCAGCCCCAGCATTTT. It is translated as CASSELTGGGGQPQHF.

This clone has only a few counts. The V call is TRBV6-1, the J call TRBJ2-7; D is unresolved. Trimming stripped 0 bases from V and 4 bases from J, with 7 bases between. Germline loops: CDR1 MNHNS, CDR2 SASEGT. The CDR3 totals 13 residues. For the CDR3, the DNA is TGTGCCAGCAGTGAAGCCCTAGGTTACGAGCAGTACTTC. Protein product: CASSEALGYEQYF.

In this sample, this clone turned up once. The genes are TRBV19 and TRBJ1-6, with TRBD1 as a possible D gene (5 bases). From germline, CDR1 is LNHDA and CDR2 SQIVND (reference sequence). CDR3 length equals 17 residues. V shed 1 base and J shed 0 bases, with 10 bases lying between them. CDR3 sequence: CASSIVSGGSYNSPLHF. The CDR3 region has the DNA TGTGCCAGTAGTATAGTCTCCGGGGGCTCCTATAATTCACCCCTCCACTTT.

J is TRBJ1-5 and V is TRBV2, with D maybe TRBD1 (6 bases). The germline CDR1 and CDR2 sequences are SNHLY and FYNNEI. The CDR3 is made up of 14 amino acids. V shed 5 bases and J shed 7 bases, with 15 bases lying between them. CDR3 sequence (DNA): TGTGCCAGCAGTCCACAGGGTCTAGAGCAGCCCCAGCATTTT. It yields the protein CASSPQGLEQPQHF.

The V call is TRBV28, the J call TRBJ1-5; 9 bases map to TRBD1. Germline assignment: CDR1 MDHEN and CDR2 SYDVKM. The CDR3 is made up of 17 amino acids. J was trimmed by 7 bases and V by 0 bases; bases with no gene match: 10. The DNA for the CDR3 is TGTGCCAGCAGTTTATGGGGACAGGGTCTGGTTGGGCAGCCCCAGCATTTT. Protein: CASSLWGQGLVGQPQHF.